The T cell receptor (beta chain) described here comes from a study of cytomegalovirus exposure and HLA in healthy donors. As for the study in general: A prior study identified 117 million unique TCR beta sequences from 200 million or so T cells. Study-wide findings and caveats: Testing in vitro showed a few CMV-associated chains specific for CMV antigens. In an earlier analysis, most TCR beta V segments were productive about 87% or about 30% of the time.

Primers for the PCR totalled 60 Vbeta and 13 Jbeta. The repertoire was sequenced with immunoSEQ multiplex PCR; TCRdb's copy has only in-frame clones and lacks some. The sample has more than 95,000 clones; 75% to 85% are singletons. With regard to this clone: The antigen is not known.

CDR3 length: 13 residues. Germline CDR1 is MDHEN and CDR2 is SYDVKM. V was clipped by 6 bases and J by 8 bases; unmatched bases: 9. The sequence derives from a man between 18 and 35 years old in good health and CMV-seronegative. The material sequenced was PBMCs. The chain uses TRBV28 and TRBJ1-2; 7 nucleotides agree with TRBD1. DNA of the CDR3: TGTGCCAGCAGCCTGACAGGGACTGGGGGCTACACCTTC. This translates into CASSLTGTGGYTF.